The next 16 T cell receptor beta chains were all read from a single sample in a study of T-cell memory formation after mild COVID-19. TCRdb used MiXCR to reprocess the 5' RACE reads, holding one entry per CDR3 protein. Of roughly 240,000 distinct CDR3 sequences in the sample, less than 20% were seen once. Sequencing input: PBMCs or a T cell subset sorted from them (not recorded which). The source is an adult woman who had mild COVID-19 (a few samples of this study predate the infection). Cell type and time point are not known.

This clonotype was counted between two and nine times. The chain uses TRBV24-1 and TRBJ2-2; 11 bases fit TRBD2. Germline trimming cut 4 bases from V and 0 bases from J; bases unmatched to any gene: 3. Germline-derived CDR1 and CDR2 are KGHDR and SFDVKD. CDR3 size: 17 residues. CDR3 amino acids: CATSELSGGANTGELFF. The CDR3 DNA reads TGTGCCACCAGTGAGCTTAGCGGGGGGGCGAACACCGGGGAGCTGTTTTTT.

This chain uses TRBV12-3 or TRBV12-4 with TRBJ2-5; D possibly uses TRBD1 or TRBD2 (5 bases each). The V end was cut by 4 bases, the J end by 4 bases, with 10 bases between. This CDR3 spans 13 amino acids. The CDR3 DNA follows: TGTGCCAGCAGTTGGGCAGGGAGAGAGACCCAGTACTTC. It is translated as CASSWAGRETQYF.

This clonotype has only a few counts. V and J are TRBV5-1 and TRBJ1-1; D is ambiguous. Germline values: CDR1 SGHRS, CDR2 YFSETQ. The CDR3 runs to 11 residues. V dropped 0 bases and J dropped 7 bases, with 4 bases sitting between them. CDR3 in amino acids: CASSLESEAFF. The DNA of the CDR3 is TGCGCCAGCAGCTTGGAGAGTGAAGCTTTCTTT. The full variable domain, in which reference TRBV5-1 and TRBJ1-1 provide the parts outside the CDR3, is KAGVTQTPRYLIKTRGQQVTLSCSPISGHRSVSWYQQTPGQGLQFLFEYFSETQRNKGNFPGRFSGRQFSNSRSEMNVSTLELGDSALYLCASSLESEAFFGQGTRLTVV.

V is TRBV25-1 and J is TRBJ2-3, with D unresolved. There are 14 residues in the CDR3. Per the germline V gene, CDR1 is MGHDK and CDR2 is SYGVNS. V was cut by 4 bases and J by 8 bases, with 16 bases left in between. The DNA for the CDR3 is TGTGCCAGCAGTGTTGCCTACAAGTACGGTACGCAGTATTTT. Translating gives CASSVAYKYGTQYF.

The sample holds a few counts of this clonotype. The chain has TRBV3-1 and TRBJ2-3; the D is unclear. The CDR3 covers 13 residues. Germline values: CDR1 LGHDT, CDR2 YNNKEL (reference sequence). V gave up 0 bases and J gave up 6 bases, with 7 bases separating them. The CDR3 DNA follows: TGTGCCAGCAGCCAAGATTGGCGTGATACGCAGTATTTT. It translates to CASSQDWRDTQYF.

This clonotype was counted between two and nine times. CDR3 protein: CASSYRDSSSGANVLTF. In DNA, the CDR3 is TGCGCCAGCAGCTACCGGGACAGCAGCTCTGGGGCCAACGTCCTGACTTTC. The chain employs TRBV5-1 and TRBJ2-6, with 7 bases fitting TRBD1. Losses at the gene ends were 3 bases for V and 0 bases for J; bases not matched to a gene: 6. Germline V lookup: CDR1 SGHRS, CDR2 YFSETQ. CDR3 length equals 17 residues.

The chain combines TRBV7-9 with TRBJ2-3, with TRBD1 matching 8 bases. The CDR3 is made up of 16 amino acids. V was clipped by 5 bases and J by 1 base; unmatched bases: 8. The germline V gene encodes CDR1 SEHNR and CDR2 FQNEAQ (reference sequence). The CDR3 sequence is CASSVQGARGTDTQYF. Written as DNA, the CDR3 is TGTGCCAGCAGCGTTCAGGGGGCGCGCGGCACAGATACGCAGTATTTT.

This clonotype has more than one count but fewer than ten. The chain recombines TRBV18 with TRBJ1-1; D gene uncertain. Germline CDR1 and CDR2: KGHSH and LQKENI. CDR3 length: 13 amino acids. V shed 6 bases and J shed 4 bases, with 12 bases lying between them. In nucleotides, the CDR3 is TGTGCCAGCTCGGGCCGGTTGAGCACTGAAGCTTTCTTT. It yields the protein CASSGRLSTEAFF.

This sequence joins TRBV7-8 and TRBJ1-2; no clear D. Germline-derived CDR1 and CDR2 are SGHVS and FQNEAQ. V was trimmed by 3 bases and J by 3 bases, leaving 11 bases between them. The CDR3 extends over 14 amino acids. The CDR3 DNA reads TGTGCCAGCAGCTTTGAGGGATTGGACTATGGCTACACCTTC. It specifies CASSFEGLDYGYTF.

CDR3 sequence: CASLKSGTGSYGYTF. The CDR3 nucleotides are TGTGCCAGCTTAAAATCCGGGACAGGGTCCTATGGCTACACCTTC. V is TRBV18 and J is TRBJ1-2; 9 bases fit TRBD1. The CDR3 is made up of 15 amino acids. The V and J ends lost 7 bases and 4 bases, in that order; junction bases with no gene match: 10. Per germline, CDR1 KGHSH and CDR2 LQKENI. Filled out from reference TRBV18 and TRBJ1-2, the complete variable domain reads NAGVMQNPRHLVRRRGQEARLRCSPMKGHSHVYWYRQLPEEGLKFMVYLQKENIIDESGMPKERFSAEFPKEGPSILRIQQVVRGDSAAYFCASLKSGTGSYGYTFGSGTRLTVV.

V is TRBV6-5 and J is TRBJ2-7; TRBD1 agrees at 10 bases. The CDR3 is made up of 15 amino acids. The germline V gene encodes CDR1 MNHEY and CDR2 SVGAGI. The V segment lost 2 bases and the J segment 4 bases; nucleotides outside the gene matches: 5. CDR3: CASSYRDRGGYEQYF. CDR3 nucleotide sequence: TGTGCCAGCAGTTACCGGGACAGGGGAGGTTACGAGCAGTACTTC.

This clonotype was seen only a few times. This chain links TRBV5-1 with TRBJ2-1; D possibly corresponds to TRBD2 (5 bases). The germline V gene has CDR1 SGHRS and CDR2 YFSETQ. CDR3 length equals 15 residues. The V gene lost 5 bases and the J gene lost 6 bases, with 18 bases spanning the gap. The CDR3 DNA sequence: TGCGCCAGCAGGCCCGGACCGGACTGGACCAATGAGCAGTTCTTC. It specifies CASRPGPDWTNEQFF.

This clonotype was observed at least ten times. This chain connects TRBV10-3 to TRBJ2-7; D may be TRBD1 (5 bases). Trimming took off 4 bases at V and 4 bases at J, with 17 bases between the two ends. Germline V gives CDR1 ENHRY, CDR2 SYGVKD. The CDR3 loop spans 15 amino acids. The CDR3 coding sequence is TGTGCCATCAGTGGAGGTGACAGTAGAAATTACGAGCAGTACTTC. Protein sequence: CAISGGDSRNYEQYF.

This CDR3 is CSALPLRGSDNEQFF. CDR3 coding DNA: TGCAGTGCTTTACCTTTGCGGGGTTCAGACAATGAGCAGTTCTTC. This chain connects TRBV20-1 to TRBJ2-1, with a tentative D call TRBD2 (6 bases). This CDR3 has 15 residues. Trimming left V 5 bases short and J 5 bases short, with 19 bases between. CDR1 and CDR2 (germline): DFQATT, SNEGSKA (reference sequence).

This clonotype was found many times. The DNA for the CDR3 is TGCAGCGTCGGGGGACAGGAGCAGTACTTC. It specifies CSVGGQEQYF. This chain links TRBV29-1 with TRBJ2-5; 8 bases map to TRBD1. CDR1 is SQVTM and CDR2 is ANQGSEA in the germline V gene. V shed 6 bases, J shed 11 bases, and the junction held 5 bases outside the gene matches. This CDR3 is built from 10 residues.

This clonotype came up once. This chain uses TRBV3-1 with TRBJ1-5; D call uncertain. Trimming took 1 base from V and 0 from J, leaving 7 bases between them. CDR3 size: 15 residues. CDR1 is LGHDT, CDR2 YNNKEL, per germline (reference sequence). CDR3 amino acids: CASSQGEVSNQPQHF. The CDR3 DNA reads TGTGCCAGCAGCCAAGGGGAGGTTAGCAATCAGCCCCAGCATTTT.